The clone carrying this T cell receptor beta chain was seen a single time. This sample is part of a study of blood T cell repertoires in COVID-19. About the study: Acute-phase and convalescent COVID-19 samples originated in the United States, Italy and Spain. PBMCs, B-cell-depleted T cells, or T cells were the source of the cDNA or gDNA that made up the material.

Profiling relied on immunoSEQ multiplex PCR, and the TCRdb table lists in-frame clones only, not all of them. This table has about 76,000 clones, around 70% appearing once. The sequenced sample was peripheral blood. The clonotype was recovered from an older man with acute or convalescent COVID-19.

CDR3 residues: CASSQRGQSSSTIYF. CDR3 DNA sequence: TGTGCCAGCAGCCAAAGGGGCCAAAGCTCTAGCACCATATATTTT. The chain combines TRBV3-1 (or the pseudogene TRBV3-2) with TRBJ1-3; the D gene is possibly TRBD1 (5 bases). Germline CDR1 is LGHDT and CDR2 is YNNKEL (reference sequence). Trimming took 2 bases from V and 9 from J, leaving 17 bases between them. CDR3 length: 15 residues.